The 11 T cell receptor beta chains below were found in one sample sequenced in a study of blood T cells in healthy people across ages. A J-beta primer mix and a sample-barcoded 5' primer were used in a second PCR of about 6 to 12 cycles. TCRdb re-called the 5' RACE reads with MiXCR, one entry per CDR3 protein. The sample holds about 640,000 distinct CDR3 sequences, around two fifths seen once. Sequenced material: blood. The receptors stem from a man aged 80 or over in good health.

This clonotype was observed many times. The chain has TRBV12-3 or TRBV12-4 and TRBJ1-2; possibly TRBD1 for D (5 bases). The CDR3 has 12 residues. The V end was cut by 10 bases, the J end by 4 bases, with 13 bases between. Written as DNA, the CDR3 is TGTGCCATCACGGGGGAATTCTATGGCTACACCTTC. Translating it yields CAITGEFYGYTF.

The table lists this clonotype with many counts. DNA for the CDR3: TGCAGCGTTGACGGTCCCACCTCGAACAATGAGCAGTTCTTC. It is translated as CSVDGPTSNNEQFF. The chain joins TRBV29-1 to TRBJ2-1; no definite D call. The germline V gene encodes CDR1 SQVTM and CDR2 ANQGSEA. Trimming pared 3 bases from V and 5 bases from J, leaving 14 bases between. There are 14 residues in the CDR3.

A few counts support this clonotype. The rearrangement joins TRBV5-6 to TRBJ1-4, with D uncertain. Germline assignment: CDR1 SGHDT and CDR2 YYEEEE. Trimming left V 4 bases short and J 8 bases short, with 15 bases between. This CDR3 spans 14 amino acids. The CDR3, as DNA: TGTGCCAGCAGCCCCTTCGAGCTAAAAGAAAAACTGTTTTTT. Its protein product is CASSPFELKEKLFF.

This clonotype was recorded a few times. The chain has TRBV20-1 and TRBJ1-2; D possibly corresponds to TRBD1 (6 bases). CDR3 size: 14 residues. Trimming cost V 0 bases and J 8 bases, with 16 bases left between them. The germline gives CDR1 DFQATT, CDR2 SNEGSKA (reference sequence). DNA of the CDR3: TGCAGTGCTAGAGATTCGGGGGCACCTTGGGGCTACACCTTC. Translating it yields CSARDSGAPWGYTF.

In this sample, this clonotype turned up many times. The chain is built from TRBV7-3 and TRBJ2-7, with TRBD2 identical over 11 bases. CDR1 and CDR2 from the germline V gene are SGHTA and FQGTGA. The CDR3 spans 16 residues. J was trimmed by 4 bases and V by 6 bases; bases with no gene match: 11. This chain's CDR3 is CASSPTSGRGRYEQYF. CDR3 bases: TGTGCCAGCAGTCCTACTAGCGGGAGAGGAAGGTACGAGCAGTACTTC.

This chain connects TRBV15 to TRBJ2-5, with D tentatively TRBD2 (6 bases). Looked up from germline, CDR1 is LNHNV and CDR2 is YYDKDF (reference sequence). V lost 0 bases and J 4 bases, leaving 9 bases between the germline ends. This CDR3 has 14 amino acids. The DNA for the CDR3 is TGTGCCACCAGCAGAGATCAGGGAGGAGAGACCCAGTACTTC. The encoded protein is CATSRDQGGETQYF. Full variable domain (missing parts from reference TRBV15 and TRBJ2-5): DAMVIQNPRYQVTQFGKPVTLSCSQTLNHNVMYWYQQKSSQAPKLLFHYYDKDFNNEADTPDNFQSRRPNTSFCFLDIRSPGLGDTAMYLCATSRDQGGETQYFGPGTRLLVL.

This clonotype was seen only once. One junction end disagrees with the germline gene, perhaps due to a read error. The chain couples TRBV20-1 to TRBJ2-5, with 11 bases lining up with TRBD1. The CDR3 spans 13 residues. Germline V gives CDR1 DFQATT, CDR2 SNEGSKA (reference sequence). CDR3 DNA: TGCAGTGCTAGCCCGGGACAGGGGGAGACCAAGTACTTC. It encodes CSASPGQGETKYF.

V and J are TRBV4-2 and TRBJ1-5; D is possibly TRBD1 (6 bases). This CDR3 has 16 amino acids. Trimming took 0 bases from V and 2 from J, leaving 11 bases between them. Germline CDR1 is LGHNA and CDR2 is YNFKEQ. The CDR3 coding sequence is TGTGCCAGCAGCCAAGATAGGGGGGGACGCAATCAGCCCCAGCATTTT. As protein: CASSQDRGGRNQPQHF.

The chain links TRBV5-1 to TRBJ2-2, with a tentative D call TRBD2 (5 bases). V was cut by 5 bases and J by 10 bases, with 21 bases left in between. CDR1 and CDR2 from the germline V gene are SGHRS and YFSETQ. This CDR3 has 15 residues. The CDR3 DNA is TGCGCCAGCAGACCGCCGAGCGGTCCTGGGGAGGAGCTGTTTTTT. Its translation: CASRPPSGPGEELFF.

The rearrangement joins TRBV6-2 or TRBV6-3 to TRBJ1-2; the match to TRBD1 covers 7 bases. Germline CDR1 and CDR2: MNHEY and SVGEGT. CDR3 length equals 13 residues. V was clipped by 8 bases and J by 3 bases; unmatched bases: 6. CDR3 in amino acids: CASQGGRDYGYTF. CDR3 DNA: TGTGCCAGCCAAGGGGGCCGCGACTATGGCTACACCTTC.

The chain uses TRBV5-1 and TRBJ2-2; no definite D call. The V gene lost 0 bases and the J gene lost 3 bases, with 9 bases spanning the gap. The CDR3 covers 15 residues. Germline V gene lookup returns CDR1 SGHRS and CDR2 YFSETQ. CDR3: CASSLEGRDTGELFF. The DNA of the CDR3 is TGCGCCAGCAGCTTGGAAGGCAGAGACACCGGGGAGCTGTTTTTT. The variable domain in full, with the rest retrieved from reference TRBV5-1 and TRBJ2-2, is KAGVTQTPRYLIKTRGQQVTLSCSPISGHRSVSWYQQTPGQGLQFLFEYFSETQRNKGNFPGRFSGRQFSNSRSEMNVSTLELGDSALYLCASSLEGRDTGELFFGEGSRLTVL.